These 11 T cell receptor beta chains came from one sample sequenced in a study of cytomegalovirus exposure and HLA in healthy donors. A multiplex PCR was run with 60 Vbeta primers and 13 Jbeta primers. Only in-frame clones appear in the TCRdb table, and some are missing; sequencing was by immunoSEQ multiplex PCR. Of roughly 180,000 clones listed, 65% to 85% were seen once; the top ten hold approximately 2.6%. The specimen sequenced was PBMCs. These receptors were taken from a female donor in good health and CMV-seronegative.

This clone was recorded a few times. The chain employs TRBV6-6 and TRBJ2-7, with 8 bases matching TRBD1. The CDR3 consists of 15 residues. V trimming: 5 bases; J trimming: 6 bases; junction bases outside the gene matches: 12. Germline V gene sequence: CDR1 MNHNY, CDR2 SVGAGI (reference sequence). CDR3 loop: CASSQNRGSLGEQYF. CDR3 nucleotide sequence: TGTGCCAGCAGTCAGAACAGGGGGTCTCTGGGCGAGCAGTACTTC.

CDR3 residues: CASSARQGAGEETQYF. CDR3 DNA sequence: TGTGCCAGCAGCGCGAGGCAGGGGGCAGGGGAAGAGACCCAGTACTTC. This sequence joins TRBV7-9 and TRBJ2-5; 8 nucleotides match TRBD1. Trimming at V came to 5 bases and at J to 3 bases, leaving 11 bases not matched to a gene. This CDR3 has 16 residues. Per germline, CDR1 SEHNR and CDR2 FQNEAQ (reference sequence).

V usage is TRBV4-1 and J usage is TRBJ1-1, with 8 bases lining up with TRBD1. CDR3 length: 14 residues. The V segment lost 5 bases and the J segment 7 bases; nucleotides outside the gene matches: 9. Per germline, CDR1 MGHRA and CDR2 YSYEKL. DNA of the CDR3: TGCGCCAGCAGCTTAGGACAGGGCCCTATTGAAGCTTTCTTT. This gives the protein CASSLGQGPIEAFF.

The CDR3 spells CASSPATALTGNTIYF. The CDR3, as DNA: TGTGCCAGCAGCCCCGCGACAGCGCTTACTGGAAACACCATATATTTT. The J gene is TRBJ1-3, the V gene TRBV9, with D perhaps TRBD1 (5 bases). Trimming removed 4 bases from V and 2 bases from J, with 16 bases in between. Looked up from germline, CDR1 is SGDLS and CDR2 is YYNGEE. The CDR3 is 16 residues long.

The rearrangement joins TRBV11-2 to TRBJ2-3; 11 nucleotides agree with TRBD2. V lost 5 bases and J lost 7; bases outside the gene matches: 8. Germline CDR1 SGHAT, CDR2 FQNNGV. This CDR3 comprises 15 residues. The CDR3 DNA reads TGTGCCAGCAGCGTAGCGGGAGGGGTGTTCTATACGCAGTATTTT. It is translated as CASSVAGGVFYTQYF.

The V gene is TRBV5-6, the J gene TRBJ1-3; 7 bases line up with TRBD1. After removal of 3 bases from V and 0 bases from J, the junction contained 9 bases not matched to a gene. In germline, CDR1 is SGHDT, CDR2 YYEEEE. This CDR3 has 17 amino acids. The CDR3 coding sequence is TGTGCCAGCAGCTCTTCCAACCGGGACAGCTCTGGAAACACCATATATTTT. It is translated as CASSSSNRDSSGNTIYF.

In its sample, this clone was seen once. The gene calls are TRBV5-1 and TRBJ1-4, with D hard to call. The CDR3 is 15 amino acids. In germline, CDR1 is SGHRS, CDR2 YFSETQ. The germline V and J ends were trimmed by 0 bases and 8 bases, with 14 bases remaining between them. The CDR3 coding sequence is TGCGCCAGCAGCTTGGGCGCGGGTTCGAAAGAAAAACTGTTTTTT. It encodes CASSLGAGSKEKLFF.

V gene TRBV6-6 combines with J gene TRBJ2-7, with 10 positions matching TRBD1. Germline CDR1 MNHNY, CDR2 SVGAGI (reference sequence). V shed 6 bases and J 3 bases; nucleotides not matched to a gene: 5. CDR3 length equals 14 residues. As DNA, the CDR3 is TGTGCCAGCAGAACCGGACAGGGGGACTACGAGCAGTACTTC. As protein: CASRTGQGDYEQYF.

The rearrangement joins TRBV5-6 to TRBJ2-7, with TRBD1 identical over 8 bases. The CDR3 has 12 amino acids. Trimming cost V 3 bases and J 6 bases; bases outside gene matches: 2. CDR1 and CDR2 from the germline V gene are SGHDT and YYEEEE. Here the CDR3 DNA reads TGTGCCAGCAGCTGGACAGGGCTCGAGCAGTACTTC. It encodes CASSWTGLEQYF.

In regard to this clone: The sample holds other DNA sequences that translate to the same CDR3. The chain combines TRBV29-1 with TRBJ1-2; 7 nucleotides line up with TRBD1. Germline V gives CDR1 SQVTM, CDR2 ANQGSEA. CDR3 length: 13 amino acids. J lost 5 bases, V lost 4 bases, and 7 bases had no gene match. The CDR3 bases are TGCAGCGTTGTAAGACAGGGTGGATATGGCTACACCTTC. As protein: CSVVRQGGYGYTF.

The chain joins TRBV4-2 to TRBJ2-7; 10 bases match TRBD2. The CDR3 is 16 amino acids. V dropped 1 base and J dropped 3; count of bases not matched to a gene: 6. CDR1 is LGHNA, CDR2 YNFKEQ, per germline. The chain's CDR3 is CASSQGLAGGVYEQYF. The CDR3 DNA sequence: TGTGCCAGCAGCCAAGGTTTAGCGGGAGGAGTCTACGAGCAGTACTTC.